These 12 T cell receptor beta chains were all obtained from the same sample, sequenced in a study of CD8 T cells in Susac syndrome. An input of 0.5 to 1 ug of RNA was subjected to reverse transcription using random hexamers. MiXCR was run by TCRdb on the immunoSEQ multiplex PCR reads, yielding one entry per CDR3 protein. The top ten hold 0.09% to 0.1% of the sample, which has about 180,000 distinct CDR3 sequences, roughly 94% seen once. The sequencing sample was made of CD4+ T cells from PBMCs. The receptors stem from a human donor with Susac syndrome.

The chain couples TRBV7-2 to TRBJ2-7, with 15 nucleotides matching TRBD2. This CDR3 region has 14 residues. Germline lookup yields CDR1 SGHTA and CDR2 FQGNSA. Unmatched junction bases numbered 7, after V lost 5 bases and J lost 11 bases. The CDR3 coding sequence is TGTGCCAGCAGCCCGCGGACTAGCGGGGGGGCCGAGTACTTC. This translates into CASSPRTSGGAEYF.

The chain couples TRBV4-2 to TRBJ1-4; 8 nucleotides match TRBD1. This CDR3 has 14 residues. Germline V CDR1 and CDR2: LGHNA, YNFKEQ. The V segment lost 4 bases and the J segment 8 bases; nucleotides outside the gene matches: 6. The CDR3 protein is CASSRGQGHEKLFF. The CDR3 coding sequence is TGTGCCAGCAGCCGCGGACAGGGACACGAAAAACTGTTTTTT.

The CDR3: CAWSVNWAQGSSHEQYF. The CDR3 nucleotides read TGTGCCTGGAGTGTAAACTGGGCGCAGGGATCATCACACGAGCAGTACTTC. The chain joins TRBV30 to TRBJ2-7; maybe TRBD1 (5 bases). CDR1 and CDR2 from the germline V gene are GTSNPN and SVGIG (reference sequence). The CDR3 is 17 amino acids. V lost 0 bases and J lost 5, with 23 bases in between. Looking up the rest from reference TRBV30 and TRBJ2-7 gives the full variable domain: SQTIHQWPATLVQPVGSPLSLECTVEGTSNPNLYWYRQAAGRGLQLLFYSVGIGQISSEVPQNLSASRPQDRQFILSSKKLLLSDSGFYLCAWSVNWAQGSSHEQYFGPGTRLTVT.

The chain carries TRBV11-2 and TRBJ2-7, with 7 bases lining up with TRBD1. CDR3 length: 15 amino acids. Germline loops: CDR1 SGHAT, CDR2 FQNNGV. The V and J ends lost 4 bases and 1 base, in that order; junction bases with no gene match: 7. The CDR3 protein is CASSSIGTESYEQYF. In DNA, the CDR3 is TGTGCCAGCAGCTCGATTGGGACAGAATCCTACGAGCAGTACTTC.

This chain's CDR3 is CASSSGTGGYEQYF. CDR3 in DNA: TGTGCCAGCTCCTCCGGAACAGGAGGCTACGAGCAGTACTTC. The chain carries TRBV18 and TRBJ2-7; possibly TRBD1 or TRBD2 for D (5 bases each). Trimming removed 6 bases from V and 3 bases from J, with 15 bases in between. Germline assignment: CDR1 KGHSH and CDR2 LQKENI. CDR3 length: 14 residues.

This clonotype was detected only once. The chain recombines TRBV11-3 with TRBJ1-6; D gene unclear. V was cut by 11 bases and J by 9 bases, with 20 bases left in between. The CDR3 spans 14 residues. The germline V gene encodes CDR1 SGHNT and CDR2 YENEEA. The CDR3, as DNA: TGTGCCGCTGGGAAGCAGGATCCGGGTTCACCCCTCCACTTT. It yields the protein CAAGKQDPGSPLHF. The whole variable domain, remainder taken from reference TRBV11-3 and TRBJ1-6, is EAGVVQSPRYKIIEKKQPVAFWCNPISGHNTLYWYLQNLGQGPELLIRYENEEAVDDSQLPKDRFSAERLKGVDSTLKIQPAELGDSAVYLCAAGKQDPGSPLHFGNGTRLTVT.

The chain recombines TRBV7-2 with TRBJ2-1; the D is unclear. CDR3 length equals 15 residues. The V end lost 0 bases, the J end lost 8 bases, and 14 bases lay between the germline ends. Germline V gene data show CDR1 as SGHTA and CDR2 as FQGNSA. The DNA for the CDR3 is TGTGCCAGCAGCTTAGCAGCGAAGAGGTCGGATGAGCAGTTCTTC. It is translated as CASSLAAKRSDEQFF.

The chain uses TRBV28 and TRBJ2-3; no clear D gene. CDR1 and CDR2 from the germline V gene are MDHEN and SYDVKM. V was cut by 7 bases and J by 2 bases, with 7 bases left in between. The CDR3 loop spans 12 amino acids. The CDR3 region is CASNPSTDTQYF. CDR3 bases: TGTGCCAGCAACCCCTCCACAGATACGCAGTATTTT.

This clonotype was seen a handful of times. V and J are TRBV20-1 and TRBJ2-3; D is possibly TRBD1 or TRBD2 (6 bases each). This CDR3 spans 13 amino acids. V lost 3 bases to trimming and J lost 2 bases, with 9 bases between them. CDR1 DFQATT and CDR2 SNEGSKA come from the germline V gene (reference sequence). The CDR3 coding sequence is TGCAGTGCTAGCGGGGGCTCCACAGATACGCAGTATTTT. It translates to CSASGGSTDTQYF.

The chain couples TRBV20-1 to TRBJ2-1; TRBD1 is a possible D gene (6 bases). This CDR3 spans 13 amino acids. The V end lost 5 bases, the J end lost 9 bases, and 17 bases lay between the germline ends. Germline lookup yields CDR1 DFQATT and CDR2 SNEGSKA (reference sequence). DNA for the CDR3: TGCAGTGCTCACTCTGGGGGCCGACCTGAGCAGTTCTTC. It translates to CSAHSGGRPEQFF.

Here the CDR3 reads CASSSLQGARSYGYTF. The CDR3 DNA reads as TGTGCCAGCAGCTCACTTCAGGGGGCGCGTAGCTATGGCTACACCTTC. V gene TRBV11-2 combines with J gene TRBJ1-2; 8 positions match TRBD1. This CDR3 spans 16 amino acids. Germline V CDR1 and CDR2: SGHAT, FQNNGV. Trimming cost V 4 bases and J 4 bases; bases outside gene matches: 11. Filled out from reference TRBV11-2 and TRBJ1-2, the complete variable domain reads EAGVAQSPRYKIIEKRQSVAFWCNPISGHATLYWYQQILGQGPKLLIQFQNNGVVDDSQLPKDRFSAERLKGVDSTLKIQPAKLEDSAVYLCASSSLQGARSYGYTFGSGTRLTVV.

The chain is built from TRBV20-1 and TRBJ1-1; 8 bases line up with TRBD1. There are 12 residues in the CDR3. CDR1 is DFQATT and CDR2 is SNEGSKA in the germline V gene (reference sequence). The CDR3, as DNA: TGCAGGGCTGGCCGACAGGGGCCTGAAGCTTTCTTT. Amino acids: CRAGRQGPEAFF.